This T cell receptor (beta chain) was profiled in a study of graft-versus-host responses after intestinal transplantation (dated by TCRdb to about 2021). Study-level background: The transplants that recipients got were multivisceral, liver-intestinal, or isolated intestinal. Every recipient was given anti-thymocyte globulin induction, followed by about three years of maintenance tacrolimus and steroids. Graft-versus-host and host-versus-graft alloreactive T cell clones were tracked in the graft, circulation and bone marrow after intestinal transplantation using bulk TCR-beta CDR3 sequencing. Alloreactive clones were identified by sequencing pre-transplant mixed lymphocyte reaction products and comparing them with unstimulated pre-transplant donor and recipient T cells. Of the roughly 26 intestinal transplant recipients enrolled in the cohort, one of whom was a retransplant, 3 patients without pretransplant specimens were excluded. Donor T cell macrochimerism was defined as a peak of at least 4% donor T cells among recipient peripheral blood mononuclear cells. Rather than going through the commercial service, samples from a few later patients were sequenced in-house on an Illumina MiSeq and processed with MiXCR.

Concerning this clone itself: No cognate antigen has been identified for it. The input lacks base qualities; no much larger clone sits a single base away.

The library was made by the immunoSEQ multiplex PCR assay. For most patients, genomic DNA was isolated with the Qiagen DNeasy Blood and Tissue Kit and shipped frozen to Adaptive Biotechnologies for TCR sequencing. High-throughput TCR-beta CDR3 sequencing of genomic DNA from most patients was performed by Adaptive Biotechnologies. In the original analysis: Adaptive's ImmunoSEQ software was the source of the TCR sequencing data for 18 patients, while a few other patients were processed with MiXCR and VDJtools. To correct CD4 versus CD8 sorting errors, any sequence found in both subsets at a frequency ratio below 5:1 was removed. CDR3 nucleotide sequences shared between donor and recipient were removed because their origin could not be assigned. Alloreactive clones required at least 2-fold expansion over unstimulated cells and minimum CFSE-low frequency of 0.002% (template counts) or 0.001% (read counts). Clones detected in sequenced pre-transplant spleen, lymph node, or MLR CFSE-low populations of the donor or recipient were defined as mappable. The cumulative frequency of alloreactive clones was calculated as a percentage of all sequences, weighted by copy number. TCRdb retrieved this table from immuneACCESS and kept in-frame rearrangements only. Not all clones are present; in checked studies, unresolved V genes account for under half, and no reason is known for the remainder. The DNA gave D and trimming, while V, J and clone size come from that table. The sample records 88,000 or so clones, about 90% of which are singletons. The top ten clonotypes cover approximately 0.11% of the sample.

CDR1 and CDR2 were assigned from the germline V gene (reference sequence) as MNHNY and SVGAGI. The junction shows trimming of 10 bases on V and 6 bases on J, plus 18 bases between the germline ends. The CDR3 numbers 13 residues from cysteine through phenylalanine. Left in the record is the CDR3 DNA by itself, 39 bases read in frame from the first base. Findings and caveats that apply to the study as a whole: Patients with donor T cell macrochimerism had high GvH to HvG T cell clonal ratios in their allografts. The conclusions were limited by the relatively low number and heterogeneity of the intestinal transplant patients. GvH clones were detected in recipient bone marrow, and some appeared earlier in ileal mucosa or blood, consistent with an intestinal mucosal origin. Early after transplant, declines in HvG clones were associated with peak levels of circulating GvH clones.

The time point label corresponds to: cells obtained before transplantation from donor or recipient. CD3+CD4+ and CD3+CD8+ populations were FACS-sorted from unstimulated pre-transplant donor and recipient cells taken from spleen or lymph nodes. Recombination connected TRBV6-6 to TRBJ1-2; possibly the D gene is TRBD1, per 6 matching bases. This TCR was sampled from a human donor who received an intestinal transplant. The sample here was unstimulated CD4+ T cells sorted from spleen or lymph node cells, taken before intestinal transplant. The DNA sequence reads TGTGCCAACAAAGATAACAGGGACCATGGCTACACCTTC. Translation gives CANKDNRDHGYTF.